The T cell receptor beta chain described here comes from a study of shared clonotypes between healthy human individuals. Overall study findings and caveats: Incompleteness in sorted-subset sequencing, despite large depth, was shown by rarefaction. Limited genetic and exposure-history diversity came from having few donors. Approximately 5.3% was the fraction of naive CD4 clonotypes found shared across several donors.

Profiling relied on immunoSEQ multiplex PCR, and the TCRdb table lists in-frame clones only, not all of them. The repertoire consists of 2,500,000 or so clones, with approximately 92% occurring once and the leading ten covering around 0.14%. With 5 bases removed from V and 7 bases from J, the gap between germline ends came to 9 bases. Germline loops: CDR1 SEHNR, CDR2 FQNEAQ (reference sequence). The length of the CDR3 is 12 residues. Of note for this clone: Its antigen is currently unknown.

Sequencing was done on a sample of naive CD4+ T cells sorted from blood. Subset reported: CD45RA+ positively selected. The sequence came from a man aged 18 to 29 in good health. The chain links TRBV7-9 to TRBJ2-1; the D is unclear. This CDR3 is CASSPATNEQFF. The CDR3 DNA sequence: TGTGCCAGCAGCCCAGCAACAAATGAGCAGTTCTTC.